The next 7 T cell receptor beta chains were all read from a single sample in a study of T and B cells in COVID-19 patients. BIOMED2 TRB-A/B primer pools were used in multiplex TRB PCR. TCRdb reprocessed the multiplex PCR reads via MiXCR and lists one record per CDR3 protein. The table lists tens of thousands of distinct CDR3 sequences, about 32% of them singletons. TRB was amplified from around 250-500 ng of blood genomic DNA. The sample comprised blood. The receptors shown here come from a human donor who had recovered from COVID-19.

This clonotype was picked up many times. V and J are TRBV30 and TRBJ2-1, with D possibly matching TRBD1 (6 bases). The CDR3 extends over 13 amino acids. The V gene's germline CDR1 is GTSNPN and CDR2 SVGIG (reference sequence). Between the trimmed V and J ends, which lost 5 bases and 6 bases, there was a span of 14 bases. The CDR3 sequence: CAWHLQGSNEQFF. CDR3 bases: TGTGCCTGGCATCTTCAGGGGTCCAATGAGCAGTTCTTC.

This clonotype was counted only a few times. The rearrangement uses TRBV5-6 and TRBJ2-3; D gene uncertain. This CDR3 spans 12 amino acids. Looked up from germline, CDR1 is SGHDT and CDR2 is YYEEEE. V lost 2 bases, J lost 2 bases, and 3 bases lay in between. CDR3 nucleotides: TGTGCCAGCAGCTTTCTCACAGATACGCAGTATTTT. This encodes CASSFLTDTQYF.

The chain carries TRBV18 and TRBJ2-3; 9 bases fit TRBD1. J gave up 4 bases and V 1 base, and 6 bases lay outside the gene matches. The CDR3 extends over 16 amino acids. The V gene's germline CDR1 is KGHSH and CDR2 LQKENI. The DNA of the CDR3 is TGTGCCAGCTCACCACTGGGACAGGGAAATGCAGATACGCAGTATTTT. It translates to CASSPLGQGNADTQYF.

CDR3 loop: CASSLAPPRTEAFF. CDR3 in DNA: TGTGCCAGCAGTTTGGCCCCCCCGCGAACTGAAGCTTTCTTT. This chain joins TRBV6-5 and TRBJ1-1, with D unresolved. The CDR3 is 14 amino acids. Trimming took off 4 bases at V and 5 bases at J, with 14 bases between the two ends. Germline V gene data show CDR1 as MNHEY and CDR2 as SVGAGI.

Sample share makes this clonotype medium-sized. The CDR3 loop reads CASSLKEKLFF. The CDR3 DNA reads TGTGCCAGTAGTCTCAAGGAAAAACTGTTTTTT. V is TRBV19 and J is TRBJ1-4; no firm D call. The V and J ends lost 5 bases and 8 bases respectively, with 6 bases between them. The CDR3 length is 11 residues. Germline assignment: CDR1 LNHDA and CDR2 SQIVND (reference sequence).

This clonotype showed up many times. This chain links TRBV10-3 with TRBJ2-3; D gene uncertain. This CDR3 contains 11 residues. Trimming pared 4 bases from V and 4 bases from J, leaving 3 bases between. From germline, CDR1 is ENHRY and CDR2 SYGVKD. CDR3 nucleotides: TGTGCCATCAGTGTGGCAGATACGCAGTATTTT. Amino acids: CAISVADTQYF.

This clonotype was recorded a few times. The CDR3 bases are TGTGCCAGCAGTACCACGACTGGAAACTATGGCTACACCTTC. This translates into CASSTTTGNYGYTF. The chain carries TRBV27 and TRBJ1-2; D is uncertain. CDR1 is MNHEY, CDR2 SMNVEV, per germline (reference sequence). V was shortened by 5 bases and J by 2 bases, with 12 bases between the two germline ends. The CDR3 is 14 amino acids.